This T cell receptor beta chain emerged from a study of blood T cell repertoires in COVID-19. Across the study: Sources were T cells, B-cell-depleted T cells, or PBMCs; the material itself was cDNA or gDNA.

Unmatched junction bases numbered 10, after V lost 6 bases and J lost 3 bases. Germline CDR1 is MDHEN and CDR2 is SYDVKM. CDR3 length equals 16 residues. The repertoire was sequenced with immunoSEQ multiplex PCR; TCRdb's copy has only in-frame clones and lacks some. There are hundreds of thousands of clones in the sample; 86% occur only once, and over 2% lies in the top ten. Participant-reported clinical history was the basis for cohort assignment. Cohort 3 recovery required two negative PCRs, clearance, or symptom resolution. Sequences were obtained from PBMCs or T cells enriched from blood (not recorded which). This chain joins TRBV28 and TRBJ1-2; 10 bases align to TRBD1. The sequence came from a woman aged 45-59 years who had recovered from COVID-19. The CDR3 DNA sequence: TGTGCCAGCAGGCCTGGACTCGGGACAGGGGACTATGGCTACACCTTC. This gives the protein CASRPGLGTGDYGYTF.